This TCR beta chain was sequenced in a study of blood T cell repertoires in COVID-19. Background on the study: Specimens from acute and convalescent COVID-19 originated in the United States, Italy and Spain. Sources were T cells, B-cell-depleted T cells, or PBMCs; the material itself was cDNA or gDNA.

This CDR3 spans 13 amino acids. The V gene's germline CDR1 is MNHEY and CDR2 SMNVEV (reference sequence). V lost 4 bases, J lost 2 bases, and 9 bases lay in between. Original analysis: Reference gene primer amplification gave estimated nucleated cell counts. The assay was immunoSEQ multiplex PCR, and TCRdb's table has in-frame clones only and misses some. The V and J calls and clone size are taken from that table; D and trimming were inferred from the DNA. The sample lists just over 95,000 clones, 82% occurring once. The clonotype originates from a man at least 80 years old with acute or convalescent COVID-19. The chain recombines TRBV27 with TRBJ2-7; D perhaps matches TRBD2 (5 bases). Material for sequencing was peripheral blood. The CDR3 sequence is CASSSGSAYEQYF. For the CDR3, the DNA is TGTGCCAGCAGTTCGGGAAGCGCCTACGAGCAGTACTTC.